Below are 23 T cell receptor beta chains sequenced from a single sample in a study of cytomegalovirus exposure and HLA in healthy donors listed by TCRdb under 2017. To prepare the library, the immunoSEQ multiplex PCR assay was applied. The multiplex PCR relied on a mix of 60 forward primers for TCR Vbeta segments and 13 reverse primers for TCR Jbeta segments. Here the immuneACCESS table is served through TCRdb, limited to in-frame sequences with V and J called. Missing clones are a known gap in these copies; in checked studies unresolved V genes cover under half, and the rest lacks a known reason. This sample gives tens of thousands of clones in total; 55% to 85% of them show up just once. The ten largest account for more than 9% of the sample. The sample comprised PBMCs. The receptors originated from a woman between 45 and 65 years old in good health and CMV-seronegative.

The chain combines TRBV2 with TRBJ1-1; maybe TRBD1 (5 bases). The CDR3 has 13 amino acids. The V end was cut by 1 base, the J end by 9 bases, with 12 bases between. Germline loops: CDR1 SNHLY, CDR2 FYNNEI. The CDR3 loop reads CASSEVWTTQAFF. Written as DNA, the CDR3 is TGTGCCAGCAGTGAAGTTTGGACAACCCAAGCTTTCTTT.

The chain has TRBV6-5 and TRBJ2-5, with 12 bases identical to TRBD2. Trimming took 4 bases from V and 9 from J; bases not matched to a gene: 12. Germline CDR1 and CDR2: MNHEY and SVGAGI. CDR3 length: 16 amino acids. The CDR3 here is CASSSAGTSGRLAQYF. DNA for the CDR3: TGTGCCAGCAGTTCCGCCGGGACTAGCGGGCGGTTGGCCCAGTACTTC.

The J gene is TRBJ1-1, the V gene TRBV4-2; no reliable D call. Trimming pared 1 base from V and 2 bases from J, leaving 14 bases between. The CDR3 runs to 16 residues. From germline, CDR1 is LGHNA and CDR2 YNFKEQ. The CDR3, as DNA: TGTGCCAGCAGCCAAGCGGTTCGAGTGTCTAACACTGAAGCTTTCTTT. This encodes CASSQAVRVSNTEAFF.

The chain carries TRBV18 and TRBJ2-2; D perhaps matches TRBD1 (6 bases). Trimming cost V 3 bases and J 0 bases, with 14 bases left between them. Per the germline V gene, CDR1 is KGHSH and CDR2 is LQKENI. The CDR3 has 17 residues. This chain's CDR3 is CASSPQSGDANTGELFF. CDR3 nucleotide sequence: TGTGCCAGCTCACCGCAGTCAGGGGACGCGAACACCGGGGAGCTGTTTTTT.

This rearrangement joins TRBV6-5 to TRBJ2-7; 7 nucleotides align to TRBD1. The CDR3 is 15 amino acids. CDR1 MNHEY and CDR2 SVGAGI come from the germline V gene. V shed 6 bases, J shed 0 bases, and the junction held 8 bases outside the gene matches. The CDR3 DNA reads TGTGCCAGCAGGCCCGGGACAGTTAGCTCCTACGAGCAGTACTTC. Translating gives CASRPGTVSSYEQYF.

This chain connects TRBV5-4 to TRBJ2-5; the D is unclear. Germline V lookup: CDR1 SGHNT, CDR2 YYREEE (reference sequence). Trimming took 1 base from V and 2 from J, leaving 6 bases between them. This CDR3 comprises 13 residues. The CDR3 nucleotides read TGTGCCAGCAGCTTGCCACTTCAAGAGACCCAGTACTTC. Encoded protein: CASSLPLQETQYF.

The CDR3, as DNA: TGTGCCAGCAGCCCCGCGTCAGGGTCCTTTATTGGGGCCAACGTCCTGACTTTC. This translates into CASSPASGSFIGANVLTF. The chain joins TRBV7-9 to TRBJ2-6; D perhaps matches TRBD1 (5 bases). Trimming shortened V by 5 bases and J by 3 bases, and 20 bases separated the two germline ends. The CDR3 sequence is 18 residues long. CDR1 SEHNR and CDR2 FQNEAQ come from the germline V gene (reference sequence).

This clone has just a few counts. This rearrangement joins TRBV5-1 to TRBJ2-7, with 7 bases lining up with TRBD2. Looked up from germline, CDR1 is SGHRS and CDR2 is YFSETQ. V gave up 2 bases and J gave up 2 bases; unmatched junction bases: 10. The CDR3 extends over 16 amino acids. The DNA of the CDR3 is TGCGCCAGCAGCTTATCAGCGGGACTTTCGGCCTACGAGCAGTACTTC. Amino acid sequence: CASSLSAGLSAYEQYF.

The chain carries TRBV2 and TRBJ2-3, with 8 bases matching TRBD1. J gave up 5 bases and V 4 bases, and 5 bases lay outside the gene matches. The CDR3 consists of 14 residues. Germline V gene lookup returns CDR1 SNHLY and CDR2 FYNNEI. This CDR3 is CASSGGQGKDTQYF. CDR3 sequence (DNA): TGTGCCAGCAGTGGCGGACAGGGCAAAGATACGCAGTATTTT.

This chain links TRBV6-5 with TRBJ1-5; D perhaps matches TRBD1 (5 bases). CDR1 is MNHEY, CDR2 SVGAGI, per germline. The CDR3 contains 14 residues. Trimming cost V 5 bases and J 1 base, with 9 bases left between them. The CDR3 sequence: CASSNRWSNQPQHF. The CDR3, as DNA: TGTGCCAGCAGTAACAGGTGGAGCAATCAGCCCCAGCATTTT.

This chain connects TRBV7-2 to TRBJ2-2; 7 nucleotides agree with TRBD2. With V trimmed by 8 bases and J by 4 bases, 10 bases remained unmatched. This CDR3 is 15 amino acids long. The germline V gene has CDR1 SGHTA and CDR2 FQGNSA. The CDR3 bases are TGTGCCAGCGCCGTCAGCGGGATAGGCACCGGGGAGCTGTTTTTT. This sequence encodes CASAVSGIGTGELFF. Full variable domain (remainder filled in from reference TRBV7-2 and TRBJ2-2): GAGVSQSPSNKVTEKGKDVELRCDPISGHTALYWYRQSLGQGLEFLIYFQGNSAPDKSGLPSDRFSAERTGGSVSTLTIQRTQQEDSAVYLCASAVSGIGTGELFFGEGSRLTVL.

The chain recombines TRBV27 with TRBJ1-5; no firm D call. Germline loops: CDR1 MNHEY, CDR2 SMNVEV (reference sequence). The CDR3 has 14 residues. The V gene lost 5 bases and the J gene lost 2 bases, with 10 bases spanning the gap. The CDR3 here is CASSPTGGNQPQHF. The CDR3 DNA sequence: TGTGCCAGCAGTCCCACGGGTGGCAATCAGCCCCAGCATTTT.

The V and J genes are TRBV19 and TRBJ2-6; possible D gene TRBD2, 5 bases. The CDR3 runs to 17 residues. Trimming took 7 bases from V and 0 from J, leaving 16 bases between them. Germline CDR1 and CDR2: LNHDA and SQIVND (reference sequence). The CDR3 nucleotides read TGTGCCAGTACCCGGACTGCTAGGGCCTCTGGGGCCAACGTCCTGACTTTC. Its translation is CASTRTARASGANVLTF.

The rearrangement uses TRBV28 and TRBJ1-5; 7 nucleotides agree with TRBD1. After removal of 2 bases from V and 6 bases from J, the junction contained 7 bases not matched to a gene. CDR1 is MDHEN and CDR2 is SYDVKM in the germline V gene. The CDR3 spans 15 residues. The CDR3 is CASSLPDRVGQPQHF. CDR3 DNA: TGTGCCAGCAGTTTACCCGACAGGGTAGGTCAGCCCCAGCATTTT.

The genes are TRBV7-2 and TRBJ1-6; a possible D gene is TRBD1 (6 bases). The CDR3 loop spans 17 amino acids. V was clipped by 2 bases and J by 7 bases, with 18 bases between them. Looked up from germline, CDR1 is SGHTA and CDR2 is FQGNSA. For the CDR3, the DNA is TGTGCCAGCAGCTTAATGGCCCCAACGCAGGGGAATTCACCCCTCCACTTT. Its protein is CASSLMAPTQGNSPLHF. The complete variable domain, with remaining parts taken from reference TRBV7-2 and TRBJ1-6, reads GAGVSQSPSNKVTEKGKDVELRCDPISGHTALYWYRQSLGQGLEFLIYFQGNSAPDKSGLPSDRFSAERTGGSVSTLTIQRTQQEDSAVYLCASSLMAPTQGNSPLHFGNGTRLTVT.

The rearrangement joins TRBV6-5 to TRBJ2-5; maybe TRBD2 (7 bases). Germline lookup yields CDR1 MNHEY and CDR2 SVGAGI. Trimming removed 5 bases at V and 4 bases at J, with 17 bases between. This CDR3 contains 15 residues. The CDR3 sequence is CASSPRTAGRETQYF. The CDR3 coding sequence is TGTGCCAGCAGTCCCCGGACAGCGGGGAGAGAGACCCAGTACTTC.

The chain uses TRBV30 and TRBJ2-6, with 8 positions matching TRBD1. V was clipped by 8 bases and J by 0 bases; unmatched bases: 3. This CDR3 spans 14 amino acids. Germline CDR1 is GTSNPN and CDR2 is SVGIG (reference sequence). The CDR3 is CARDRRSGANVLTF. In DNA, the CDR3 is TGTGCCCGGGACAGGCGCTCTGGGGCCAACGTCCTGACTTTC.

This clone occurred a few times. The chain couples TRBV4-3 to TRBJ1-4; no reliable D call. V lost 2 bases and J 8 bases, leaving 6 bases between the germline ends. The CDR3 has 12 residues. The germline V gene encodes CDR1 LGHNA and CDR2 YSLEER. CDR3 loop: CASSQNSEKLFF. In DNA, the CDR3 is TGCGCCAGCAGCCAAAACAGCGAAAAACTGTTTTTT.

The V gene is TRBV18, the J gene TRBJ1-3; TRBD1 might be the D (5 bases). V was trimmed by 3 bases and J by 0 bases, leaving 12 bases between them. Germline V CDR1 and CDR2: KGHSH, LQKENI. CDR3 length equals 16 residues. CDR3 coding DNA: TGTGCCAGCTCACCGTTGGACACGAGCTCTGGAAACACCATATATTTT. It codes for CASSPLDTSSGNTIYF.

Within the sample, this clone is medium-sized. V is TRBV13 and J is TRBJ1-2; tentatively, D is TRBD1 (6 bases). Trimming took 0 bases from V and 8 from J, leaving 16 bases between them. The CDR3 totals 15 residues. Germline V lookup: CDR1 PRHDT, CDR2 FYEKMQ (reference sequence). In DNA, the CDR3 is TGTGCCAGCAGCTTAGGCTGGGGGCTCCTACAGGGCTACACCTTC. This gives the protein CASSLGWGLLQGYTF.

This rearrangement joins TRBV14 to TRBJ2-3; possibly TRBD2 for D (5 bases). CDR3 length equals 14 residues. Trimming cost V 3 bases and J 2 bases, with 9 bases left between them. Germline V CDR1 and CDR2: SGHDN, FVKESK. CDR3 nucleotide sequence: TGTGCCAGCAGCCAGAGGGCCCACACAGATACGCAGTATTTT. Encoded protein: CASSQRAHTDTQYF.

The chain links TRBV29-1 to TRBJ2-5; 10 bases match TRBD2. The V gene's germline CDR1 is SQVTM and CDR2 ANQGSEA. The V segment lost 7 bases and the J segment 3 bases; nucleotides outside the gene matches: 8. The CDR3 is 14 amino acids. The CDR3 here is CSAPLAGGEETQYF. DNA of the CDR3: TGCAGCGCTCCCTTAGCGGGAGGTGAAGAGACCCAGTACTTC.

DNA of the CDR3: TGTGCCAGCAGCTCTCCGGGGTCTAATCAGCCCCAGCATTTT. The encoded protein is CASSSPGSNQPQHF. V is TRBV11-1 and J is TRBJ1-5; D unresolved. Looked up from germline, CDR1 is SGHAT and CDR2 is FQDESV (reference sequence). V was clipped by 4 bases and J by 4 bases, with 11 bases between them. This CDR3 has 14 residues.